This T cell receptor beta chain was profiled in a study of cytomegalovirus exposure and HLA in healthy donors. Findings and caveats of the study: The authors confirmed in vitro that three CMV-associated chains were specific for CMV antigens.

In this sample, this clone turned up once. Its specificity is not known. Sequencing used immunoSEQ multiplex PCR; TCRdb keeps in-frame clones, though not all of them. Among approximately 280,000 clones listed, roughly 90% were seen once. This CDR3 spans 14 amino acids. The germline gives CDR1 SGHAT, CDR2 FQDESV (reference sequence). The V gene end was trimmed by 1 base and the J gene end by 2 bases; junction bases not matched to a gene: 1. The V call is TRBV11-1, the J call TRBJ2-7; 8 nucleotides agree with TRBD1. The receptor's source is a woman in her late teens or twenties in good health and CMV-seronegative. The sample comprised PBMCs. The CDR3 is CASSLGTGPYEQYF. The CDR3 DNA is TGTGCCAGCAGCTTAGGGACAGGGCCCTACGAGCAGTACTTC.